This T cell receptor beta chain was sequenced during a study of shared clonotypes between healthy human individuals. Across the whole study: Each donor's CD8 memory used one plate, CD8 naive two, each CD4 subset three. Study conclusions and caveats: Richness estimates generally favored naive over memory subsets. When naive CD4 clonotypes were compared across several donors, about 4.8% were shared.

Trimming cost V 1 base and J 1 base, with 18 bases left between them. CDR1 and CDR2 from the germline V gene are MDHEN and SYDVKM. This CDR3 contains 18 residues. Sequencing was performed with immunoSEQ multiplex PCR; in TCRdb, only in-frame clones are kept and a portion is missing. The sample lists approximately 620,000 clones; roughly 97% were seen once. Comment on this clone: Its cognate antigen is unknown.

The sequence was collected from a young woman in good health. Sequencing was done on a sample of naive CD4+ T cells sorted from blood. Subset described: CD45RA+ positively selected. The chain recombines TRBV28 with TRBJ2-3, with a tentative D call TRBD2 (6 bases). The CDR3 here is CASSLSLAPQLRTDTQYF. DNA of the CDR3: TGTGCCAGCAGTTTATCGCTAGCGCCCCAGCTGCGCACAGATACGCAGTATTTT.